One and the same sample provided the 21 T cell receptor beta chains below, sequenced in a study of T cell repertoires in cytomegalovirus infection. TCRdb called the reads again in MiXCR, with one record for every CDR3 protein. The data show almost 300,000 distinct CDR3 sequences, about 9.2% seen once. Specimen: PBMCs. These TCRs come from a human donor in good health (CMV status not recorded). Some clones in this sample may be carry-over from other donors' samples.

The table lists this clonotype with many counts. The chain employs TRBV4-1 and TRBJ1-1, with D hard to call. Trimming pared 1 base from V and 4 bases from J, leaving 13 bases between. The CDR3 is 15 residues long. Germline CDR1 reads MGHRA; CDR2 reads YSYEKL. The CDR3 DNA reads TGCGCCAGCAGCCAAGCCCCCATAGGGTTCACTGAAGCTTTCTTT. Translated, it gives CASSQAPIGFTEAFF.

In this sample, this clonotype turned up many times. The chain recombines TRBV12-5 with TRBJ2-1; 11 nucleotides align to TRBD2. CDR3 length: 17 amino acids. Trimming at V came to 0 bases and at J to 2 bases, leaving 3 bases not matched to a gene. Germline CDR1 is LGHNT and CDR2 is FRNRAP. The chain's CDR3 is CASGLVLAGGPYNEQFF. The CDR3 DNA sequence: TGTGCTAGTGGTTTGGTCCTAGCGGGGGGCCCCTACAATGAGCAGTTCTTC.

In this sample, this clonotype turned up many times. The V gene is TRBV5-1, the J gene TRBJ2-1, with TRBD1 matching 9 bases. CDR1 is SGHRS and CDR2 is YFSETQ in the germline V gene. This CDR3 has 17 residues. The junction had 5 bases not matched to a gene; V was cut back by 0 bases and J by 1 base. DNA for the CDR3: TGCGCCAGCAGCTTGGGCCCCGGGACAGGGTCCTACAATGAGCAGTTCTTC. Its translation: CASSLGPGTGSYNEQFF. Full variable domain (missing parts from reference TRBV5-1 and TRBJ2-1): KAGVTQTPRYLIKTRGQQVTLSCSPISGHRSVSWYQQTPGQGLQFLFEYFSETQRNKGNFPGRFSGRQFSNSRSEMNVSTLELGDSALYLCASSLGPGTGSYNEQFFGPGTRLTVL.

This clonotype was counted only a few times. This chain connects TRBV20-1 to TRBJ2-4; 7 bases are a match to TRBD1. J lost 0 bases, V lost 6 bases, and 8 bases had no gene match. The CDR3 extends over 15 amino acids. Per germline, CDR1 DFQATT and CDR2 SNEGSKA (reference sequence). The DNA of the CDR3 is TGCAGTGCCGGGACAGTTCCTCTAGCCAAAAACATTCAGTACTTC. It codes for CSAGTVPLAKNIQYF.

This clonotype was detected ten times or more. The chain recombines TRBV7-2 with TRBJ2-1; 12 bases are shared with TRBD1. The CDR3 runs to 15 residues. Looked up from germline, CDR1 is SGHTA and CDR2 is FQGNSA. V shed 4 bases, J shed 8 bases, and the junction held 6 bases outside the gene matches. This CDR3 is CASSSGQGAGDEQFF. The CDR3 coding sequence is TGTGCCAGCAGCTCGGGACAGGGGGCGGGCGATGAGCAGTTCTTC. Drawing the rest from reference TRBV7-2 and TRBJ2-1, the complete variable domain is GAGVSQSPSNKVTEKGKDVELRCDPISGHTALYWYRQSLGQGLEFLIYFQGNSAPDKSGLPSDRFSAERTGGSVSTLTIQRTQQEDSAVYLCASSSGQGAGDEQFFGPGTRLTVL.

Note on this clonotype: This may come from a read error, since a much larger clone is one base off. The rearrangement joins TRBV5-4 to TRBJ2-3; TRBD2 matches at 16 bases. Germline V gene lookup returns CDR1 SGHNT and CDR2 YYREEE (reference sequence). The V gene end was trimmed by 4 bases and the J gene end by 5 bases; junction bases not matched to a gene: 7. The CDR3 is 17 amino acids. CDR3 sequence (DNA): TGTGCCAGCAGCGCCTTTGGGACTAGCGGGGGGGGAGATACGCAGTATTTT. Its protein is CASSAFGTSGGGDTQYF.

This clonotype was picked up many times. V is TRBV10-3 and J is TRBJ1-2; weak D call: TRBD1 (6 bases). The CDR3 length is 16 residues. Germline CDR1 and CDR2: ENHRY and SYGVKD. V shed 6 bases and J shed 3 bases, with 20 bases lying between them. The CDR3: CAISSSLRGVDYGYTF. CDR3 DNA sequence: TGTGCCATCAGCAGTTCCCTCAGGGGCGTCGACTATGGCTACACCTTC.

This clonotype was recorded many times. The CDR3 region has the DNA TGTGCCAGCAGCTTAGTCCTTGAAGCTTTCTTT. This encodes CASSLVLEAFF. V gene TRBV7-2 combines with J gene TRBJ1-1; D not certain. This CDR3 comprises 11 residues. V was trimmed by 1 base and J by 7 bases, leaving 4 bases between them. Germline V gives CDR1 SGHTA, CDR2 FQGNSA. The full variable domain, completed using reference TRBV7-2 and TRBJ1-1, is GAGVSQSPSNKVTEKGKDVELRCDPISGHTALYWYRQSLGQGLEFLIYFQGNSAPDKSGLPSDRFSAERTGGSVSTLTIQRTQQEDSAVYLCASSLVLEAFFGQGTRLTVV.

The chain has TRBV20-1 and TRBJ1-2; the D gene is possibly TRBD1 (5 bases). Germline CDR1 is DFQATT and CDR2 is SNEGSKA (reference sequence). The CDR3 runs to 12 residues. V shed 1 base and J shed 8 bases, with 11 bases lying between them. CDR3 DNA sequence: TGCAGTGCTAGAGGGGGAACAGGAGGCTACACCTTC. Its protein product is CSARGGTGGYTF.

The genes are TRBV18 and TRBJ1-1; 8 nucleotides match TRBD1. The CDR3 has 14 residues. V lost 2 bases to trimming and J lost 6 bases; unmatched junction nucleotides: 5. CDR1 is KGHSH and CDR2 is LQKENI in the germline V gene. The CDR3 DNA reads TGTGCCAGCTCACCAGACCTACAGGGGGCTGAAGCTTTCTTT. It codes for CASSPDLQGAEAFF.

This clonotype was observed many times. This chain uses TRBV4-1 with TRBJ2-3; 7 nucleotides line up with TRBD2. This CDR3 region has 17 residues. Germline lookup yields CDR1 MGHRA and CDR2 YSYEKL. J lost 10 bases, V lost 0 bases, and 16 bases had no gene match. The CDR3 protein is CASSQDSTSSRERSQYF. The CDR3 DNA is TGCGCCAGCAGCCAAGACTCGACTAGCTCTAGGGAGAGGTCGCAGTATTTT.

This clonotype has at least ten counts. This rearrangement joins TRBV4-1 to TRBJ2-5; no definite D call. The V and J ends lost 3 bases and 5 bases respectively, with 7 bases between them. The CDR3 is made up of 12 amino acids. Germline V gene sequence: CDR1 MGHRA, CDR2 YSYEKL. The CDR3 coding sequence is TGCGCCAGCAGCCAGGGTGGGGAGACCCAGTACTTC. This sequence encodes CASSQGGETQYF.

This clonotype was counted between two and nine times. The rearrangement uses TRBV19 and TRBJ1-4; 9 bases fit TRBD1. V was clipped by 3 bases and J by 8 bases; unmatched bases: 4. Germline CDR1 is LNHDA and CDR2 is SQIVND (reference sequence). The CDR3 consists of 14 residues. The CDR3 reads CASSILGTGEKLFF. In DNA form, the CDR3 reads TGTGCCAGTAGTATCCTCGGGACAGGGGAAAAACTGTTTTTT.

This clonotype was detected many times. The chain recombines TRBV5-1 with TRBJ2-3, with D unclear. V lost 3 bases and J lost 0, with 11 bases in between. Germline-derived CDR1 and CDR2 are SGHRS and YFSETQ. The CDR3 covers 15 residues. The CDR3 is CASSSQPASTDTQYF. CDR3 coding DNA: TGCGCCAGCAGCTCCCAGCCTGCTAGCACAGATACGCAGTATTTT.

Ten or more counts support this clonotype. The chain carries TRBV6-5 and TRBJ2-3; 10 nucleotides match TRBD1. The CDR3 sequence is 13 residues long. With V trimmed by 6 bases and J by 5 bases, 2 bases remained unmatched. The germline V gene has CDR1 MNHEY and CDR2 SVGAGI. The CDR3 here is CASRRTGGDTQYF. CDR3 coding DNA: TGTGCCAGCAGACGGACAGGGGGAGATACGCAGTATTTT.

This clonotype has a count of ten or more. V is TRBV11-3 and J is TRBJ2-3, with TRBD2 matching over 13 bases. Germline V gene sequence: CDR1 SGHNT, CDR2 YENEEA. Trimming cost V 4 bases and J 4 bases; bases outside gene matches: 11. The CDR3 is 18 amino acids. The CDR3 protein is CASSSMAGTSGEADTQYF. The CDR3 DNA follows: TGTGCCAGCAGCTCAATGGCAGGGACTAGCGGGGAGGCAGATACGCAGTATTTT.

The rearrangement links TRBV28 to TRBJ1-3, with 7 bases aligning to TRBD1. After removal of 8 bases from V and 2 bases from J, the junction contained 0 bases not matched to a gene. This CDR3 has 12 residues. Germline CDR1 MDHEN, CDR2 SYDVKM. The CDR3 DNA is TGTGCCAGCGGGACAGCTGGAAACACCATATATTTT. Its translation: CASGTAGNTIYF.

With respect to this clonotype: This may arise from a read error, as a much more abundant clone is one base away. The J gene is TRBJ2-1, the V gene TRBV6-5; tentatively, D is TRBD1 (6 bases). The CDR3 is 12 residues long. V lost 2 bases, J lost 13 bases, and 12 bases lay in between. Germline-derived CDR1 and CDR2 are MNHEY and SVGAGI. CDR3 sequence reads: CASSYGRGDQFF. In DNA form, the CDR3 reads TGTGCCAGCAGTTACGGCAGGGGCGACCAGTTCTTC.

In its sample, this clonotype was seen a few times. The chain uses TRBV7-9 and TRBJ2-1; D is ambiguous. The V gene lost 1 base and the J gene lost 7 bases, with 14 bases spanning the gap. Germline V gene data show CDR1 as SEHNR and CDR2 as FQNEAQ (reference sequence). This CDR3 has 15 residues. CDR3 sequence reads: CASSLDPGNLNEQFF. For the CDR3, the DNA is TGTGCCAGCAGCTTAGACCCTGGGAACCTGAATGAGCAGTTCTTC.

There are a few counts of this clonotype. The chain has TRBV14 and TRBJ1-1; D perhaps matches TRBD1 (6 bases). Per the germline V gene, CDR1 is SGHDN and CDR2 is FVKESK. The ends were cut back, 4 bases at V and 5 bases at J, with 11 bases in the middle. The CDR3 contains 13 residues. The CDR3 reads CASSRTTGTEAFF. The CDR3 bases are TGTGCCAGCAGCCGGACTACAGGGACTGAAGCTTTCTTT.

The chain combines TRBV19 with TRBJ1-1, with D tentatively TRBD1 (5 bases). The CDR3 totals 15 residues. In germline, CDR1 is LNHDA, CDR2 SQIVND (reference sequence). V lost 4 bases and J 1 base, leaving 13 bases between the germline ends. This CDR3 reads CASSTTGNTNTEAFF. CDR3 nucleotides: TGTGCCAGTAGTACCACAGGTAATACGAACACTGAAGCTTTCTTT.